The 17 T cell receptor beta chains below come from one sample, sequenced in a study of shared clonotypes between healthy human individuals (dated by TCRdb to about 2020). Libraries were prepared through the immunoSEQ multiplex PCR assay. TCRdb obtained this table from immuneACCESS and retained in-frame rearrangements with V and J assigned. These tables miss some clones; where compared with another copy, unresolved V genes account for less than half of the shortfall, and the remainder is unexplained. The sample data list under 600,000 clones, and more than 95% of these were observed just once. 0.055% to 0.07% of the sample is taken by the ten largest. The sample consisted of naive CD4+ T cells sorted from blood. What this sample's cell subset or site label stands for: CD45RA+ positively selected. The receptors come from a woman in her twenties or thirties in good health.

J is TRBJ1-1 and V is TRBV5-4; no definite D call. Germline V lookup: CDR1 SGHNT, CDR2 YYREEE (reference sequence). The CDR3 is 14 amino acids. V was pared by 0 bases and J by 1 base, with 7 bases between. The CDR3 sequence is CASSLEAANTEAFF. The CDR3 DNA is TGTGCCAGCAGCTTGGAGGCAGCGAACACTGAAGCTTTCTTT.

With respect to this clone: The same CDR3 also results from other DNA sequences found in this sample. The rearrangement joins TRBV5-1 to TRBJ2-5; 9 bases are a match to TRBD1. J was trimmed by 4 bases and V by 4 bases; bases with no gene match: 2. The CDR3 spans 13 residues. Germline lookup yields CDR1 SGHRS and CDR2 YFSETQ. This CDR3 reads CASSPDRGETQYF. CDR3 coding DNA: TGCGCCAGCAGCCCGGACAGGGGAGAGACCCAGTACTTC.

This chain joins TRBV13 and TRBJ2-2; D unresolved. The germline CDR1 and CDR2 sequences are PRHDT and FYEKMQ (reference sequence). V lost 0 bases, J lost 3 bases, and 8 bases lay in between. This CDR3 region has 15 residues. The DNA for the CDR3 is TGTGCCAGCAGCTTAGGCCCCACGTACACCGGGGAGCTGTTTTTT. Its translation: CASSLGPTYTGELFF.

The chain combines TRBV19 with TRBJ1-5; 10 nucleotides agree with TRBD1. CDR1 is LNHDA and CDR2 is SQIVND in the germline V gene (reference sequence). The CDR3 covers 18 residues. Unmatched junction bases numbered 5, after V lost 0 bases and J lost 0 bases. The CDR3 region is CASSIEGTGVSSNQPQHF. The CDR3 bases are TGTGCCAGTAGTATAGAAGGGACAGGGGTGAGTAGCAATCAGCCCCAGCATTTT.

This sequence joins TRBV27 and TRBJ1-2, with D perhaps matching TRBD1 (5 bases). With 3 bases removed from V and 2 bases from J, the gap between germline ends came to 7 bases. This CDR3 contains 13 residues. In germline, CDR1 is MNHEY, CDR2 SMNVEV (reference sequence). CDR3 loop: CASSLGRNYGYTF. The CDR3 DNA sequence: TGTGCCAGCAGTTTGGGACGGAACTATGGCTACACCTTC.

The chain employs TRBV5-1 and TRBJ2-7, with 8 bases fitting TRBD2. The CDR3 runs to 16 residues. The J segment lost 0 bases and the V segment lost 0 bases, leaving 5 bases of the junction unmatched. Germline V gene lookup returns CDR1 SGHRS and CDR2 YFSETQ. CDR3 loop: CASSLASSGDSYEQYF. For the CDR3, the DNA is TGCGCCAGCAGCTTGGCGAGTAGCGGGGACTCCTACGAGCAGTACTTC.

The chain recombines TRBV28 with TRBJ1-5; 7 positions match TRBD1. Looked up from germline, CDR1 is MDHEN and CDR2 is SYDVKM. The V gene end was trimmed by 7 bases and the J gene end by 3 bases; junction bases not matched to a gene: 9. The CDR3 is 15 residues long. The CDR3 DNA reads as TGTGCCAGCACCCAGGGGGGGATTAACAATCAGCCCCAGCATTTT. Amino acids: CASTQGGINNQPQHF.

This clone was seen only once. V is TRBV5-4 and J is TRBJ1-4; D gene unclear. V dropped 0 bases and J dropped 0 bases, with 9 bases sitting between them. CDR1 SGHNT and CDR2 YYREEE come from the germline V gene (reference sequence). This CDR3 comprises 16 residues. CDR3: CASSLVPSSTNEKLFF. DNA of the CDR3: TGTGCCAGCAGCTTGGTGCCTTCCTCAACTAATGAAAAACTGTTTTTT.

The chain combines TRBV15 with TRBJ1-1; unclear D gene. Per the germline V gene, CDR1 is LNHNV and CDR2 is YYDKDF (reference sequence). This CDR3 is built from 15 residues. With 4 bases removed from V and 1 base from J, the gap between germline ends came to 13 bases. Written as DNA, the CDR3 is TGTGCCACCAGCACTCACAGTTCGAAGAACACTGAAGCTTTCTTT. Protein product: CATSTHSSKNTEAFF.

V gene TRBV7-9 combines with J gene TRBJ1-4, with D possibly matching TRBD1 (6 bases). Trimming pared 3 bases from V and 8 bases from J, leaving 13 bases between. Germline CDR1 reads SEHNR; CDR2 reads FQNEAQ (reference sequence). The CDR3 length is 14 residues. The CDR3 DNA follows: TGTGCCAGCAGCTTTGTACGAGGGGGAGAAAAACTGTTTTTT. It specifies CASSFVRGGEKLFF. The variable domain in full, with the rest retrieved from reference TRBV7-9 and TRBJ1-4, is DTGVSQNPRHKITKRGQNVTFRCDPISEHNRLYWYRQTLGQGPEFLTYFQNEAQLEKSRLLSDRFSAERPKGSFSTLEIQRTEQGDSAMYLCASSFVRGGEKLFFGSGTQLSVL.

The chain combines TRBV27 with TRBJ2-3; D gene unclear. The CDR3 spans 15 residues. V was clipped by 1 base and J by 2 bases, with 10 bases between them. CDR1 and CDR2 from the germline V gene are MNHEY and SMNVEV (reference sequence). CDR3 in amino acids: CASSLYPQTTDTQYF. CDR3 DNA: TGTGCCAGCAGTTTATATCCACAAACCACAGATACGCAGTATTTT.

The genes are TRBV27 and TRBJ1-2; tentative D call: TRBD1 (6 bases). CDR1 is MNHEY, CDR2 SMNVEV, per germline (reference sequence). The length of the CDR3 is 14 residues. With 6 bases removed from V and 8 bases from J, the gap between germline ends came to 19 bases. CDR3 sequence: CASRLQGNPMGYTF. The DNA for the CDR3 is TGTGCCAGCAGACTACAGGGAAATCCGATGGGCTACACCTTC.

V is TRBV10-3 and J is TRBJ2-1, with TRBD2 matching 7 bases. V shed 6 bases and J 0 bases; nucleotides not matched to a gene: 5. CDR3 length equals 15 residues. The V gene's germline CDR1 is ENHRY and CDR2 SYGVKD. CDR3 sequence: CAIRGAGSSYNEQFF. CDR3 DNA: TGTGCCATCAGAGGAGCGGGAAGCTCCTACAATGAGCAGTTCTTC.

The CDR3 coding sequence is TGTGCCAGCGGGGACAGCCAGAACTACGAGCAGTACTTC. Amino acid sequence: CASGDSQNYEQYF. J is TRBJ2-5 and V is TRBV6-5; 7 bases agree with TRBD1. The DNA end favors TRBJ2-7, so the J call may be wrong. CDR1 is MNHEY, CDR2 SVGAGI, per germline. This CDR3 contains 13 residues.

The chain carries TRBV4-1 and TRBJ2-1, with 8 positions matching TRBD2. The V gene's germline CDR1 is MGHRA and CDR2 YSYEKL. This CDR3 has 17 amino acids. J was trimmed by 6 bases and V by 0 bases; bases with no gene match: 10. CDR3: CASSQDRKRGMSNEQFF. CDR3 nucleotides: TGCGCCAGCAGCCAAGATCGGAAGCGGGGGATGAGCAATGAGCAGTTCTTC.

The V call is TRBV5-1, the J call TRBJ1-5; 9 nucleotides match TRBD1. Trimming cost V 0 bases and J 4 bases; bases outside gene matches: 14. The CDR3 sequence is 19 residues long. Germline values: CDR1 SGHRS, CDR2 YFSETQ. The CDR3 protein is CASSLAAILQGAGNQPQHF. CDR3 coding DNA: TGCGCCAGCAGCTTGGCCGCAATATTACAGGGGGCGGGGAATCAGCCCCAGCATTTT. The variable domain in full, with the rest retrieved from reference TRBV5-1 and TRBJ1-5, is KAGVTQTPRYLIKTRGQQVTLSCSPISGHRSVSWYQQTPGQGLQFLFEYFSETQRNKGNFPGRFSGRQFSNSRSEMNVSTLELGDSALYLCASSLAAILQGAGNQPQHFGDGTRLSIL.

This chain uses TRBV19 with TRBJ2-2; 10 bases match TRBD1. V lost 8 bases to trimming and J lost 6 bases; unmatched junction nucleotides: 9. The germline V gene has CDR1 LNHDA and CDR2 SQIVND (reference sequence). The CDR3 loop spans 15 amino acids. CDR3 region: CASSPGQGSPGELFF. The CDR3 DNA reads TGTGCCAGTTCGCCGGGACAGGGGTCTCCCGGGGAGCTGTTTTTT.